This TCR beta chain was captured by sequencing in a study of T-cell reconstitution after alpha-beta-depleted transplantation in children. Overall study findings and caveats: TCRbeta diversity was high at day 60 in some patients (a result of surviving recipient T cells and thymic progenitors). By one year post-transplant, T-cell counts and diversity largely arose from T cells that were newly produced.

Researchers prepared the TCRbeta library using unique molecular identifiers, the study reports. A single record per CDR3 protein comes from TCRdb applying MiXCR to the PCR reads. The sample has approximately 800,000 distinct CDR3 sequences; approximately 15% are singletons. As concerns this clonotype: The antigen remains undetermined.

The V gene end was trimmed by 0 bases and the J gene end by 4 bases; junction bases not matched to a gene: 3. Per the germline V gene, CDR1 is SGHRS and CDR2 is YFSETQ. CDR3 length: 15 amino acids. The TCR originated in a male patient aged 5 to 17 who had a stem cell transplant for acute lymphoblastic leukemia, so the T cells may come from the graft donor. The J gene is TRBJ1-1, the V gene TRBV5-1; 10 bases fit TRBD1. Sequenced material: PBMCs, mostly from graft donor cells, taken 360 days after TCRalphabeta/CD19-depleted stem cell transplant. CDR3 DNA: TGCGCCAGCAGCTTGGGTGACAGGGGGCTCACTGAAGCTTTCTTT. It encodes CASSLGDRGLTEAFF.